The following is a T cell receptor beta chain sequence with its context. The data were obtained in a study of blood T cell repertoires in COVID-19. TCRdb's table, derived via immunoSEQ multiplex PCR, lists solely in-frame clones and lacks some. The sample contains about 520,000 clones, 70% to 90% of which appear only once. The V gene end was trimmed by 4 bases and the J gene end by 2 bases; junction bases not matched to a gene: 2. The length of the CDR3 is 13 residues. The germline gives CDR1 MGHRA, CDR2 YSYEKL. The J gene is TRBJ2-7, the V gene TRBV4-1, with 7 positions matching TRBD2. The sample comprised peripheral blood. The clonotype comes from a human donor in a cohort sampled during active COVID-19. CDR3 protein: CASSLGRAYEQYF. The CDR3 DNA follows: TGCGCCAGCAGCCTAGGGAGGGCCTACGAGCAGTACTTC.